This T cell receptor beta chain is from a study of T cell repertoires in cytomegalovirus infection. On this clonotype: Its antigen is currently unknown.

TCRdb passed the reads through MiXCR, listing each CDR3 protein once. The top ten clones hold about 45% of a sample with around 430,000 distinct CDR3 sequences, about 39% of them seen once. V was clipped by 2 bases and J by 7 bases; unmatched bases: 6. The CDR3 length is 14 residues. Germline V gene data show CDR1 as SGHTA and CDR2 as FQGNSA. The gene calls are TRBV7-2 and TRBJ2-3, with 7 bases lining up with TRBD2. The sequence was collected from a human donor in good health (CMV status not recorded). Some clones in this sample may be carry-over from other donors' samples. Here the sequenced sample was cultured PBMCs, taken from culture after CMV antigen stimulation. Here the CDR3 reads CASSLSSSGYTQYF. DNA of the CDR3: TGTGCCAGCAGCTTATCGTCTAGCGGTTATACGCAGTATTTT.